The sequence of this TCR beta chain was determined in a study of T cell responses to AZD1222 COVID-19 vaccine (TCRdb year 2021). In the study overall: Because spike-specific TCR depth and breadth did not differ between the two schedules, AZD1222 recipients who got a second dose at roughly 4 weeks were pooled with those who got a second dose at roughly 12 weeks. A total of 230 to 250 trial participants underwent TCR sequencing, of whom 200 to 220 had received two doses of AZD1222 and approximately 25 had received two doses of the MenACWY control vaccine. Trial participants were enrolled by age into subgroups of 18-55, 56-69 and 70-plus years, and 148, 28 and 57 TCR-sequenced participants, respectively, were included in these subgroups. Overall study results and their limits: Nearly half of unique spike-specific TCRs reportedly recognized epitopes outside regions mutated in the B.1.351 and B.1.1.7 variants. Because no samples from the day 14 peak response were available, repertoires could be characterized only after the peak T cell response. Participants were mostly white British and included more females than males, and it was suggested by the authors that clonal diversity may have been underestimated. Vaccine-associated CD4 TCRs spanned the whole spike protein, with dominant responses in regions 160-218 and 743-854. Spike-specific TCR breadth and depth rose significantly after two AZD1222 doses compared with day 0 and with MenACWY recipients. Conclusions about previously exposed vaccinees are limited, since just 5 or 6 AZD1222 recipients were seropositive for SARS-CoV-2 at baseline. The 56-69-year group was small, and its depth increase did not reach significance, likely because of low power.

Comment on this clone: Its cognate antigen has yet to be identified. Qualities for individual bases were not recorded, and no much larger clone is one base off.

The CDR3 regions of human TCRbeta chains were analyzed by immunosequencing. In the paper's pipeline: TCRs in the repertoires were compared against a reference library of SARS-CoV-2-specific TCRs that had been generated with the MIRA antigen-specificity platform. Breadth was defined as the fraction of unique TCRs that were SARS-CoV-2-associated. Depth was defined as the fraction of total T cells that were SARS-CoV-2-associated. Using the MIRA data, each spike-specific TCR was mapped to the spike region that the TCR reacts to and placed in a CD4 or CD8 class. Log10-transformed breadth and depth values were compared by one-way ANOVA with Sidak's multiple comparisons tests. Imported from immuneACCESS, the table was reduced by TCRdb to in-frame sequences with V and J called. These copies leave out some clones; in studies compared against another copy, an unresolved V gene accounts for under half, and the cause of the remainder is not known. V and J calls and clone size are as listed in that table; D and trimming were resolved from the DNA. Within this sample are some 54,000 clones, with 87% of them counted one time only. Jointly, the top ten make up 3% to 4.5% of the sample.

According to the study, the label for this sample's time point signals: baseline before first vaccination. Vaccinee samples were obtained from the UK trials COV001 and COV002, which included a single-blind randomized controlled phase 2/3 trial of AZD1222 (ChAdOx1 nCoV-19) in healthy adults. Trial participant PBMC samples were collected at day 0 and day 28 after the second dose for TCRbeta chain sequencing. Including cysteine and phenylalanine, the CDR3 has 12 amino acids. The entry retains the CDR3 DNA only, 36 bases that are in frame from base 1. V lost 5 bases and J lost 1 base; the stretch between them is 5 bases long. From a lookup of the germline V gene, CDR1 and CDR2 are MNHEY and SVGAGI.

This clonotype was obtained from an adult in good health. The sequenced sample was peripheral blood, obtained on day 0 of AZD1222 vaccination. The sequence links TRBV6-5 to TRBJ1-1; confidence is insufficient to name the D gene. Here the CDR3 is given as CASSQSNTEAFF. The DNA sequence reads TGTGCCAGCAGTCAGTCGAACACTGAAGCTTTCTTT.